This T cell receptor beta chain appears in the sequencing data of a study of T cell clones after liver transplantation. Across the whole study: HCV positivity affected three of eight recipients; the rest lacked autoimmune or viral indications. Tolerance: complete withdrawal held at least one year, liver enzymes staying within twice normal. Study-wide results and caveats: Graft donor-reactive T cells may have migrated into the graft rather than being deleted.

As to this clone: The antigen is undetermined.

V lost 4 bases and J 4 bases, leaving 12 bases between the germline ends. There are 13 residues in the CDR3. In germline, CDR1 is SGHNT, CDR2 YYREEE (reference sequence). The table came from immunoSEQ multiplex PCR; TCRdb's copy has only in-frame clones and leaves some out. Counted here are 50,000 to 60,000 clones, over 60% occurring once; the ten biggest clones make up around 9.1%. The clonotype originates from a human patient who received a liver transplant. These T cells may partly come from the graft donor. J is TRBJ2-7 and V is TRBV5-4; TRBD1 might be the D (6 bases). The input for sequencing was CD4+ T cells from blood, taken at the 22-month timepoint. CDR3 sequence (DNA): TGTGCCAGCAGCACCAACAGGGAATACGAGCAGTACTTC. Encoded protein: CASSTNREYEQYF. The complete variable domain, with remaining parts taken from reference TRBV5-4 and TRBJ2-7, reads ETGVTQSPTHLIKTRGQQVTLRCSSQSGHNTVSWYQQALGQGPQFIFQYYREEENGRGNFPPRFSGLQFPNYSSELNVNALELDDSALYLCASSTNREYEQYFGPGTRLTVT.